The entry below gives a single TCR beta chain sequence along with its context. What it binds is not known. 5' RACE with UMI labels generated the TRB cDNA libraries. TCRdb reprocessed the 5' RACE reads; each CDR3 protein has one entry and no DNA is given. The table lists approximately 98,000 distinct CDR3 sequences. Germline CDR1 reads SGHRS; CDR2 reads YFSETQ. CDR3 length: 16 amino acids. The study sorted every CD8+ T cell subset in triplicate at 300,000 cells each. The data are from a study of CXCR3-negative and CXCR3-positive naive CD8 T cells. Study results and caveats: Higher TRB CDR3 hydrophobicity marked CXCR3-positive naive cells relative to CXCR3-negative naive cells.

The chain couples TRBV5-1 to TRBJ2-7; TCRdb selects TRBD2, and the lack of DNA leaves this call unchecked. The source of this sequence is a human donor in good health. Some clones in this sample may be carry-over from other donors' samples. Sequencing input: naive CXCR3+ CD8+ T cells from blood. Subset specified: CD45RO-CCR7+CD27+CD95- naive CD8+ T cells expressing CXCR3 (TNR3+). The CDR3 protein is CASSFGTSGGAYEQYF.